This T cell receptor (beta chain) was documented in a study of blood T cell repertoires in COVID-19. V dropped 5 bases and J dropped 6 bases, with 17 bases sitting between them. Germline V gene sequence: CDR1 SEHNR, CDR2 FQNEAQ (reference sequence). This CDR3 contains 14 residues. In the source study's methods: Cell counts per sample came from amplifying reference gene primers. Profiling relied on immunoSEQ multiplex PCR, and the TCRdb table lists in-frame clones only, not all of them. V and J calls and clone size are as listed in that table; D and trimming were resolved from the DNA. The sample yields more than 95,000 clones, roughly 87% seen once.

Specimen: peripheral blood. This chain uses TRBV7-9 with TRBJ2-7, with TRBD1 as a possible D gene (6 bases). This clonotype was sampled from a human donor in a cohort sampled during active COVID-19. CDR3 sequence: CASSQVGQMGEQYF. The CDR3 DNA reads TGTGCCAGCAGCCAGGTCGGACAGATGGGCGAGCAGTACTTC.